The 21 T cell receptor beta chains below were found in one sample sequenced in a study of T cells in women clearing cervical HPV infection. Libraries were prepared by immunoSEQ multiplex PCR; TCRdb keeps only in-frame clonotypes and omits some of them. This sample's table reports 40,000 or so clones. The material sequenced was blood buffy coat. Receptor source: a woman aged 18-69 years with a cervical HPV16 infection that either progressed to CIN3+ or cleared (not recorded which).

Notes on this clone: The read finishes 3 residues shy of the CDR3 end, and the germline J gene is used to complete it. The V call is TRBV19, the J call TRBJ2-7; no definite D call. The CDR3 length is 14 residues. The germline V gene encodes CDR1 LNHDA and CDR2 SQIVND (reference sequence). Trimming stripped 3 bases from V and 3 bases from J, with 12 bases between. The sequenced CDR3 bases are TGTGCCAGTAGTATTGCTTCACAAAACTACGAG. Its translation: CASSIASQNYE. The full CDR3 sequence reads CASSIASQNYEQYF. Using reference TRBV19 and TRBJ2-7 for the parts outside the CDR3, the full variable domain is DGGITQSPKYLFRKEGQNVTLSCEQNLNHDAMYWYRQDPGQGLRLIYYSQIVNDFQKGDIAEGYSVSREKKESFPLTVTSAQKNPTAFYLCASSIASQNYEQYFGPGTRLTVT.

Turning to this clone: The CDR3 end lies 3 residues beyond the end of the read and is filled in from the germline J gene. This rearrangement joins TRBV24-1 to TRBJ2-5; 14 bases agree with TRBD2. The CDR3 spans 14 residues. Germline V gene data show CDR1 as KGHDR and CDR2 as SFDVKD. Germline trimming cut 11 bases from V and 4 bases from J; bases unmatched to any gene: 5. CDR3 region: CAIGTSGRGETQYF. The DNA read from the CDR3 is TGTGCCATCGGGACTAGCGGGAGAGGAGAGACC.

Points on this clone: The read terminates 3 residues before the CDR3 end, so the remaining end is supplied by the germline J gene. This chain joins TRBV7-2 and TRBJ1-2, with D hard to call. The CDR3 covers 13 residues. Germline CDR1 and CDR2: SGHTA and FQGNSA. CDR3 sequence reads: CASSLEARYDYTF. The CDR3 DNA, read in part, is TGTGCCAGCAGCTTAGAAGCCCGTTACGAC.

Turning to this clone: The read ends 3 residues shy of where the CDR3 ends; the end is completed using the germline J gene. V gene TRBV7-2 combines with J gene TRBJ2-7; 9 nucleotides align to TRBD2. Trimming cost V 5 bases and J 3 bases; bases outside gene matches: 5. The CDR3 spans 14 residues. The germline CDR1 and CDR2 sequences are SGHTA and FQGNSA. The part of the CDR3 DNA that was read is TGTGCCAGCAGCCAGATAGCGGGAGACTACGAG. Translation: CASSQIAGDYE. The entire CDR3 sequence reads CASSQIAGDYEQYF.

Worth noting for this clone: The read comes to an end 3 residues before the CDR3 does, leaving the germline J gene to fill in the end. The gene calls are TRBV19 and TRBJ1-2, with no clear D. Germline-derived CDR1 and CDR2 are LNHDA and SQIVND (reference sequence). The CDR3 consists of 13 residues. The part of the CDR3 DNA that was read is TGTGCCAGTAGTATACCTAGCGGGAGCGAC. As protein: CASSIPSGSD. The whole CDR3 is CASSIPSGSDYTF.

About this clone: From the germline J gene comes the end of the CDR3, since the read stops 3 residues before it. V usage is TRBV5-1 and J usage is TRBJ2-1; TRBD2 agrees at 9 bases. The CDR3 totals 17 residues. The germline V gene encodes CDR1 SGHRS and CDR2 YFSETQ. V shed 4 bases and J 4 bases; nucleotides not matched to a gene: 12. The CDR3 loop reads CASSLRLAESLYNEQFF. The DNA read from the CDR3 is TGCGCCAGCAGCCTAAGACTAGCGGAGAGTTTATACAATGAG.

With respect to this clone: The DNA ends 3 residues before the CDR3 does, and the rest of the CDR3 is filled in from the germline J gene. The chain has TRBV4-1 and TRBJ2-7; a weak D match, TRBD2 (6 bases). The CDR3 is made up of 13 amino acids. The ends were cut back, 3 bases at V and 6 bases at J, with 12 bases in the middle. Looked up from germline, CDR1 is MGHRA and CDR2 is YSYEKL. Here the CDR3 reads CASSQGLFLEQYF. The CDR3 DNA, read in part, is TGCGCCAGCAGCCAGGGACTTTTTCTCGAG.

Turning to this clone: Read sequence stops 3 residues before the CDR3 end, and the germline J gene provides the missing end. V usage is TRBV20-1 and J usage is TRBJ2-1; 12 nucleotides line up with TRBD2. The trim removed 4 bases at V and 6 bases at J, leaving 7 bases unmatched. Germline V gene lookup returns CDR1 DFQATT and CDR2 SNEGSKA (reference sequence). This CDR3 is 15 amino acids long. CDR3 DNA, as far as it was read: TGCAGTGCTACCTCCACTAGCGGGAGGAGCAATGAG. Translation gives CSATSTSGRSNE. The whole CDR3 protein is CSATSTSGRSNEQFF.

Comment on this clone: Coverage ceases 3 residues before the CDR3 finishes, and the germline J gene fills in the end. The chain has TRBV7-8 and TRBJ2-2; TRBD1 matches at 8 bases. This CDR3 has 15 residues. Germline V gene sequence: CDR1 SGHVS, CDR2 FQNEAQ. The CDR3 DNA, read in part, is TGTGCCAGCAGCTTTGGGACAGGCGGAGGTTCACCG. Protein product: CASSFGTGGGSP. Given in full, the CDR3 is CASSFGTGGGSPLFF.

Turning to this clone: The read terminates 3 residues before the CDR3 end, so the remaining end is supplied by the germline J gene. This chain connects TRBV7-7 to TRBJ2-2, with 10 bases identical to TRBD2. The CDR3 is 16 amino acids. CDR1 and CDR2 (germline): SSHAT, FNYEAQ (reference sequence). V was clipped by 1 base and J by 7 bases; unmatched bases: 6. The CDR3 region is CASSLEAGGPFGELFF. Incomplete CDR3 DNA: TGTGCCAGCAGCTTAGAAGCGGGAGGGCCGTTCGGGGAG.

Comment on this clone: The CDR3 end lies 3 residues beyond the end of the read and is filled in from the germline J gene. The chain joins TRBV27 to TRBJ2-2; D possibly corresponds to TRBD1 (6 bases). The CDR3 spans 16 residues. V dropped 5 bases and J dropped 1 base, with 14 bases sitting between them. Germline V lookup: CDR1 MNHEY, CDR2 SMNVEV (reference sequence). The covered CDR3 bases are TGTGCCAGCAGTCCGACTGGGGGCGGGAACACCGGGGAG. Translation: CASSPTGGGNTGE. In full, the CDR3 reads CASSPTGGGNTGELFF.

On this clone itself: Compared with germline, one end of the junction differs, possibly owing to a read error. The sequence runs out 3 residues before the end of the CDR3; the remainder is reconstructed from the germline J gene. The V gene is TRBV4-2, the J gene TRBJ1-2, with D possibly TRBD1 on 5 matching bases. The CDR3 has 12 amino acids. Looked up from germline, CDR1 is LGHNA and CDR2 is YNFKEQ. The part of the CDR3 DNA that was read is TGCGCCAGCAGCCAAGACAGCTATGGC. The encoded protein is CASSQDSYG. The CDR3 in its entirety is CASSQDSYGYTF.

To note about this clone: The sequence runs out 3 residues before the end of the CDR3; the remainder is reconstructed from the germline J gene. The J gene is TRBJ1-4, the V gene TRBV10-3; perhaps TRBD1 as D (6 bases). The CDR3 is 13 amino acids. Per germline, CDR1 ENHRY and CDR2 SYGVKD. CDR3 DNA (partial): TGTGCCATCAGCGATACAGGGTACGGGCCA. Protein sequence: CAISDTGYGP. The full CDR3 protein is CAISDTGYGPLFF.

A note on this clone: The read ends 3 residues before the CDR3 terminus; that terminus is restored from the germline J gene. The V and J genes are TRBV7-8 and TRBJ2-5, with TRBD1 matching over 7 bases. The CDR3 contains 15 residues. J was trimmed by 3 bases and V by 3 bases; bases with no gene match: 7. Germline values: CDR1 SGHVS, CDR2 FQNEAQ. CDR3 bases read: TGTGCCAGCAGCTTCCTGGGGACAGCGAAAGAGACC. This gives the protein CASSFLGTAKET. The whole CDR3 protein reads CASSFLGTAKETQYF.

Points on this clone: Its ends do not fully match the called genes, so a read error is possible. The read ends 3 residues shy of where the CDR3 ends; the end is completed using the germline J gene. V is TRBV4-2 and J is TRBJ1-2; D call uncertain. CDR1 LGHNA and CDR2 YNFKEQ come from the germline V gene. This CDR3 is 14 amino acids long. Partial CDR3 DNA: TGCGCCAGCAGCCAAGTCGGGGAGTACTATGGC. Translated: CASSQVGEYYG. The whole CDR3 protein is CASSQVGEYYGYTF.

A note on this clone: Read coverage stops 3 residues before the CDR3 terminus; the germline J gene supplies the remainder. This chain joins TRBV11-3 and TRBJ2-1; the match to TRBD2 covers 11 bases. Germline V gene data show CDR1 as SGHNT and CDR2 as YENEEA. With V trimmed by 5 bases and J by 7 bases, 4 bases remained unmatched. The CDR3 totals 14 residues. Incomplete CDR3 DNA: TGTGCCAGCAGCGTGACTAGCGGGACGAATGAG. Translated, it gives CASSVTSGTNE. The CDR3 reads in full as CASSVTSGTNEQFF.

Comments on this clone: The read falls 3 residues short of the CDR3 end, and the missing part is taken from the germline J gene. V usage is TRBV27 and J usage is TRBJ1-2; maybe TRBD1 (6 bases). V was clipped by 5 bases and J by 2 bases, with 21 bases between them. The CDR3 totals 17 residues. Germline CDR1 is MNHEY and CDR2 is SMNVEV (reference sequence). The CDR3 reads CASSSTGTSLLNYGYTF. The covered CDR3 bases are TGTGCCAGCAGTAGCACCGGGACATCGCTTTTAAACTATGGC.

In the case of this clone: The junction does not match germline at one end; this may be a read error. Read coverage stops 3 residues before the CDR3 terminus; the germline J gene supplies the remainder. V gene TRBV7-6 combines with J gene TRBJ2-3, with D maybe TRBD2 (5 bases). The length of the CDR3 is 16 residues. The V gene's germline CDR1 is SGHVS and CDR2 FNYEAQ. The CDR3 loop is CASSLGPSSSTDAQYF. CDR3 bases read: TGTGCCAGCAGCTTAGGCCCTAGTTCTAGCACAGATGCG.

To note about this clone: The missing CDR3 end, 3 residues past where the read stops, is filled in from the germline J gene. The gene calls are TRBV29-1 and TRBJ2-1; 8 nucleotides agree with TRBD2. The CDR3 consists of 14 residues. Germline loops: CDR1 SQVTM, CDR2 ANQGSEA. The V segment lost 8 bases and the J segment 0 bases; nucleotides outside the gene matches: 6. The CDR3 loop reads CSLRSGSSYNEQFF. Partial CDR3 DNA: TGCAGCCTTCGAAGCGGGAGCTCCTACAATGAG.

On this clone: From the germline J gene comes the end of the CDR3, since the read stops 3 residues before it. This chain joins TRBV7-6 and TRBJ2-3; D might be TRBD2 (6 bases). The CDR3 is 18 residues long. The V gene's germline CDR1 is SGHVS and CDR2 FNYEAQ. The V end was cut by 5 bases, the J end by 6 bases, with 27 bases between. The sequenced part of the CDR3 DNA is TGTGCCAGCAGCCCCACATTCTACGGGGGAGGTCCTGGGGATACG. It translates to CASSPTFYGGGPGDT. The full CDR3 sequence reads CASSPTFYGGGPGDTQYF.

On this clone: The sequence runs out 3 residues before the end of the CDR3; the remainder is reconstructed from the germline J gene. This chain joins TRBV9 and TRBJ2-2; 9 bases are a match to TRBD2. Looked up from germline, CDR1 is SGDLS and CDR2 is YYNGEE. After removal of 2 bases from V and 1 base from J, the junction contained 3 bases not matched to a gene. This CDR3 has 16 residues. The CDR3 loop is CASSVGSGRNTGELFF. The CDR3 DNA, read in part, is TGTGCCAGCAGCGTCGGTAGCGGGAGGAACACCGGGGAG.